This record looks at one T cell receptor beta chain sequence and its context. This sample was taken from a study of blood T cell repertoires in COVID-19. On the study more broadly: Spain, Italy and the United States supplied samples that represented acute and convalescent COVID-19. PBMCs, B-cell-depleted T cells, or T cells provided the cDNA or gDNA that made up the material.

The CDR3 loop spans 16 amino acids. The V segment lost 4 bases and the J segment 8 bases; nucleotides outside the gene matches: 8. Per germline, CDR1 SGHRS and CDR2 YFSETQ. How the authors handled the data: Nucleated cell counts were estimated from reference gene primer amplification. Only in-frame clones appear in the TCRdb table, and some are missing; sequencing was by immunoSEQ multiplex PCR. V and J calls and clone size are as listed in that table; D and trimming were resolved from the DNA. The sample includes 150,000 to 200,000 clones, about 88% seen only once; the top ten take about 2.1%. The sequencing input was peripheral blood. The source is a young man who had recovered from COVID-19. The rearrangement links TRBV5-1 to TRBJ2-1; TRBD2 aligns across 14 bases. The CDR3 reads CASSPRLAGGPDEQFF. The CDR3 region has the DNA TGCGCCAGCAGCCCCAGACTAGCGGGAGGGCCGGATGAGCAGTTCTTC.